This T cell receptor beta chain originates from a study of T cell repertoires in cytomegalovirus infection. Study context: Public TCR beta signatures indicated both CMV infection and matching HLA type.

This clonotype has more than one count but fewer than ten. TCRdb redid the calling of the reads with MiXCR, one entry per CDR3 protein. The sample has approximately 250,000 distinct CDR3 sequences, around 9% seen once. The CDR3 is 13 amino acids. Germline CDR1 and CDR2: LNHDA and SQIVND (reference sequence). Trimming took 4 bases from V and 0 from J, leaving 6 bases between them. The TCR comes from a human donor in good health (CMV status not recorded). Some clones in this sample may be carry-over from other donors' samples. Sequenced input: PBMCs. The chain links TRBV19 to TRBJ1-1; maybe TRBD1 (5 bases). The CDR3 coding sequence is TGTGCCAGTAGTAACAGGCTGAACACTGAAGCTTTCTTT. This gives the protein CASSNRLNTEAFF.